This T cell receptor (beta chain) was identified during a study of blood T cell repertoires in COVID-19. Study information: The study drew acute and convalescent COVID-19 samples from the United States, Italy and Spain. In each case, the material was cDNA or gDNA derived from T cells, B-cell-depleted T cells, or PBMCs.

Germline V CDR1 and CDR2: SGHRS, YFSETQ. The CDR3 loop spans 19 amino acids. V dropped 4 bases and J dropped 3; count of bases not matched to a gene: 17. How the authors handled the data: Amplifying reference gene primers gave estimates of nucleated cell counts. Produced via immunoSEQ multiplex PCR; TCRdb's table is partial and in-frame only. V and J calls and clone size are copied from that table; D and trimming were computed from the DNA. The sample gives 65,000 to 80,000 clones, roughly 80% of which show up once; approximately 12% is in the top ten. What was sequenced was peripheral blood. The gene calls are TRBV5-1 and TRBJ2-1; 9 nucleotides match TRBD2. This sequence originates from a human donor in a cohort sampled during active COVID-19. CDR3 in DNA: TGCGCCAGCAGCGTCGTTATTGCAGAGGCTAGCGGGAACTACAATGAGCAGTTCTTC. Its translation is CASSVVIAEASGNYNEQFF. The full variable domain, with the rest looked up from reference TRBV5-1 and TRBJ2-1, is KAGVTQTPRYLIKTRGQQVTLSCSPISGHRSVSWYQQTPGQGLQFLFEYFSETQRNKGNFPGRFSGRQFSNSRSEMNVSTLELGDSALYLCASSVVIAEASGNYNEQFFGPGTRLTVL.